These 16 T cell receptor beta chains were all obtained from the same sample, sequenced in a study of cytomegalovirus exposure and HLA in healthy donors. TCRdb's table, derived via immunoSEQ multiplex PCR, lists solely in-frame clones and lacks some. The data hold around 99,000 clones, with roughly 86% observed a single time. Sequenced material: PBMCs. These receptors were collected from a woman younger than 35 in good health and CMV-seronegative.

The V call is TRBV10-3, the J call TRBJ2-1; 7 bases map to TRBD2. J lost 6 bases, V lost 3 bases, and 8 bases had no gene match. CDR3 length: 15 residues. The germline gives CDR1 ENHRY, CDR2 SYGVKD. As DNA, the CDR3 is TGTGCCATCAGTGAAAGGAGCGGGGTCCGCAATGAGCAGTTCTTC. Translating it yields CAISERSGVRNEQFF.

This clone was recorded only once. The genes are TRBV4-2 and TRBJ2-3; TRBD2 matches at 7 bases. CDR3 length: 17 residues. Germline CDR1 is LGHNA and CDR2 is YNFKEQ. V lost 2 bases and J lost 3; bases outside the gene matches: 11. CDR3 protein: CASSQLLTGGRTDTQYF. The DNA of the CDR3 is TGTGCCAGCAGCCAACTACTTACGGGAGGACGGACAGATACGCAGTATTTT.

V gene TRBV28 combines with J gene TRBJ1-2; the D gene is possibly TRBD1 (6 bases). Germline loops: CDR1 MDHEN, CDR2 SYDVKM. The germline V and J ends were trimmed by 4 bases and 6 bases, with 15 bases remaining between them. This CDR3 comprises 14 residues. The DNA for the CDR3 is TGTGCCAGCAGTTCTGGGGCAGGGGCGAATGGCTACACCTTC. Translated, it gives CASSSGAGANGYTF.

The chain carries TRBV6-1 and TRBJ2-1; D gene ambiguous. The CDR3 covers 15 residues. CDR1 and CDR2 (germline): MNHNS, SASEGT. V lost 2 bases, J lost 2 bases, and 10 bases lay in between. As DNA, the CDR3 is TGTGCCAGCAGTGAATACTATCCTCCCTACAATGAGCAGTTCTTC. This encodes CASSEYYPPYNEQFF.

This sequence joins TRBV5-1 and TRBJ1-2, with TRBD1 identical over 8 bases. Germline V gene data show CDR1 as SGHRS and CDR2 as YFSETQ. V gave up 8 bases and J gave up 7 bases; unmatched junction bases: 4. This CDR3 contains 11 residues. The DNA for the CDR3 is TGCGCCAGTACAGGGGGAATTGGCTACACCTTC. It is translated as CASTGGIGYTF.

The chain uses TRBV5-3 and TRBJ2-2, with D tentatively TRBD1 (5 bases). TRBV5-3 is recorded as an ORF, its role being uncertain. CDR3 length equals 13 residues. With 4 bases removed from V and 4 bases from J, the gap between germline ends came to 8 bases. The CDR3 loop reads CARSQGFTGELFF. In nucleotides, the CDR3 is TGTGCCAGAAGCCAGGGTTTCACCGGGGAGCTGTTTTTT.

The genes are TRBV29-1 and TRBJ1-2; 9 nucleotides line up with TRBD1. The CDR3 totals 15 residues. The V and J ends lost 3 bases and 4 bases, in that order; junction bases with no gene match: 9. The germline V gene has CDR1 SQVTM and CDR2 ANQGSEA. The CDR3 DNA reads as TGCAGCGTTGAGGGGCTCGGGACAGGGTCCTATGGCTACACCTTC. Encoded protein: CSVEGLGTGSYGYTF. The entire variable domain, with the rest obtained from reference TRBV29-1 and TRBJ1-2, is as follows: SAVISQKPSRDICQRGTSLTIQCQVDSQVTMMFWYRQQPGQSLTLIATANQGSEATYESGFVIDKFPISRPNLTFSTLTVSNMSPEDSSIYLCSVEGLGTGSYGYTFGSGTRLTVV.

V gene TRBV7-2 combines with J gene TRBJ2-7; the match to TRBD2 covers 9 bases. Germline loops: CDR1 SGHTA, CDR2 FQGNSA. The CDR3 has 15 amino acids. V lost 5 bases and J lost 7; bases outside the gene matches: 12. This chain's CDR3 is CASSRSGTSQPEQYF. As DNA, the CDR3 is TGTGCCAGCAGCCGATCGGGGACTAGCCAACCGGAGCAGTACTTC.

V usage is TRBV19 and J usage is TRBJ2-2; 7 bases are a match to TRBD1. From germline, CDR1 is LNHDA and CDR2 SQIVND (reference sequence). The ends lost 8 bases at V and 9 bases at J; junction bases unmatched: 9. The CDR3 spans 13 residues. The CDR3 is CASRKTGERELFF. The CDR3 region has the DNA TGTGCCAGTCGTAAAACAGGGGAGAGGGAGCTGTTTTTT.

This clone was observed a single time. The chain uses TRBV28 and TRBJ1-2; D may be TRBD1 (5 bases). The germline V gene has CDR1 MDHEN and CDR2 SYDVKM. The V end lost 4 bases, the J end lost 1 base, and 13 bases lay between the germline ends. The CDR3 covers 15 residues. The CDR3 sequence is CASSSGGKSNYGYTF. Written as DNA, the CDR3 is TGTGCCAGCAGTTCGGGGGGAAAGAGTAACTATGGCTACACCTTC.

V gene TRBV4-1 combines with J gene TRBJ1-5; no definite D call. Germline V gives CDR1 MGHRA, CDR2 YSYEKL. Trimming removed 5 bases from V and 5 bases from J, with 10 bases in between. The CDR3 runs 13 residues. CDR3 region: CASSFGVYQPQHF. Here the CDR3 DNA reads TGCGCCAGCAGCTTCGGGGTTTATCAGCCCCAGCATTTT.

This clone was counted once. This rearrangement joins TRBV16 to TRBJ2-7; the match to TRBD2 covers 7 bases. V shed 4 bases and J 4 bases; nucleotides not matched to a gene: 10. The CDR3 is 15 amino acids. Germline V CDR1 and CDR2: KGHSY, FQNENV. The CDR3 DNA follows: TGTGCCAGCAGCCCTAGGATGGGCGGGAGATACGAGCAGTACTTC. This sequence encodes CASSPRMGGRYEQYF.

The chain has TRBV28 and TRBJ1-1, with D maybe TRBD1 (5 bases). Trimming removed 7 bases at V and 1 base at J, with 16 bases between. Germline loops: CDR1 MDHEN, CDR2 SYDVKM. The CDR3 has 15 amino acids. CDR3 residues: CASIPSRAKNTEAFF. CDR3 bases: TGTGCCAGCATCCCCTCCAGGGCAAAGAACACTGAAGCTTTCTTT. The entire variable domain, with the rest obtained from reference TRBV28 and TRBJ1-1, is as follows: DVKVTQSSRYLVKRTGEKVFLECVQDMDHENMFWYRQDPGLGLRLIYFSYDVKMKEKGDIPEGYSVSREKKERFSLILESASTNQTSMYLCASIPSRAKNTEAFFGQGTRLTVV.

The gene calls are TRBV15 and TRBJ1-1, with D perhaps TRBD1 (5 bases). This CDR3 has 15 residues. Trimming took 1 base from V and 0 from J, leaving 9 bases between them. Germline CDR1 is LNHNV and CDR2 is YYDKDF (reference sequence). The CDR3 loop reads CATSRGGGMNTEAFF. The CDR3 coding sequence is TGTGCCACCAGCAGAGGGGGGGGGATGAACACTGAAGCTTTCTTT.

The J gene is TRBJ2-1, the V gene TRBV14, with D possibly being TRBD2 (6 bases). With 0 bases removed from V and 0 bases from J, the gap between germline ends came to 12 bases. This CDR3 is built from 17 residues. CDR1 and CDR2 (germline): SGHDN, FVKESK. CDR3 nucleotide sequence: TGTGCCAGCAGCCAAGATAAGGTCGGGAGCTCCTACAATGAGCAGTTCTTC. Its translation: CASSQDKVGSSYNEQFF.

The chain employs TRBV15 and TRBJ2-7; D might be TRBD2 (6 bases). The V gene lost 5 bases and the J gene lost 5 bases, with 13 bases spanning the gap. The CDR3 extends over 13 amino acids. Germline V gene lookup returns CDR1 LNHNV and CDR2 YYDKDF (reference sequence). In nucleotides, the CDR3 is TGTGCCACCAGCGCCCGACTAGTCGACGAGCAGTACTTC. Its translation is CATSARLVDEQYF.